The TCR beta chain under discussion was sequenced for a study of response to subunit inactivated influenza vaccine. General study points: A suggestion made by the authors is that each seasonal influenza vaccination recruits few new T cells.

Germline V gives CDR1 LGHDT, CDR2 YNNKEL (reference sequence). The CDR3 has 15 residues. TCRdb itself ran the RT-PCR reads through MiXCR, one entry per CDR3 protein. The sample has roughly 290,000 distinct CDR3 sequences; around a fifth are singletons. Concerning this clonotype itself: Its antigen is not identified. Mismatch with germline at one junction end may stem from a read error.

V gene TRBV3-1 combines with J gene TRBJ2-3; 7 bases are shared with TRBD1. The specimen comprised PBMCs from blood, sampled less than 22 months after vaccination. The sequence was obtained from a man between 50 and 69 years old who received an inactivated influenza vaccine. This CDR3 is CACSHGRQGSDTQYF. The CDR3 DNA is TGTGCCTGCAGCCATGGACGACAGGGTTCCGATACGCAGTATTTT.